This record looks at one T cell receptor (beta chain) sequence and its context. In the original workflow: Amplification with reference gene primers provided the estimates of nucleated cell counts. Clones were sequenced by immunoSEQ multiplex PCR, and TCRdb holds only the in-frame ones, with some missing. V, J and clone size are those of that table, while D and trimming were read from the DNA. The data contain over 110,000 clones, roughly 80% of them singletons. From germline, CDR1 is MNHNY and CDR2 SVGAGI (reference sequence). The V and J ends lost 5 bases and 5 bases respectively, with 6 bases between them. The CDR3 extends over 11 amino acids. This sample stems from a study of blood T cell repertoires in COVID-19. About the research overall: Sites in the United States, Italy and Spain provided acute and convalescent COVID-19 samples. PBMCs, B-cell-depleted T cells, or T cells provided the cDNA or gDNA that made up the material.

The V and J genes are TRBV6-6 and TRBJ1-1, with D unclear. The sequenced material came from peripheral blood. The clonotype was recovered from a man aged 65-85 years who had recovered from COVID-19. The CDR3 DNA sequence: TGTGCCAGCAGTCGACAAACTGAAGCTTTCTTT. Residues: CASSRQTEAFF.